This TCR beta chain appears in the sequencing data of a study of blood T cell repertoires in COVID-19. Across the whole study: Material from acute and convalescent COVID-19 was sourced from the United States, Italy and Spain. T cells, B-cell-depleted T cells, or PBMCs supplied cDNA or gDNA.

This CDR3 region has 15 residues. V shed 3 bases and J shed 7 bases, with 15 bases lying between them. The germline CDR1 and CDR2 sequences are SEHNR and FQNEAQ (reference sequence). The count of this clone is one. Under the authors' procedure: The assay estimated nucleated cells by amplifying reference gene primers. TCRdb's copy holds only in-frame clones and misses some; the assay was immunoSEQ multiplex PCR. The V and J calls and clone size are taken from that table; D and trimming were inferred from the DNA. The sample includes some 380,000 clones, 70% to 85% of them seen just once. This TCR came from a human donor with acute or convalescent COVID-19. The donor label of this sample is uncertain. The V and J genes are TRBV7-9 and TRBJ1-4, with D tentatively TRBD1 (5 bases). The sequenced sample was peripheral blood. CDR3 sequence (DNA): TGTGCCAGCAGCTTGCAATCCACCCAGGGTGAAAAACTGTTTTTT. This encodes CASSLQSTQGEKLFF. Filled out from reference TRBV7-9 and TRBJ1-4, the complete variable domain reads DTGVSQNPRHKITKRGQNVTFRCDPISEHNRLYWYRQTLGQGPEFLTYFQNEAQLEKSRLLSDRFSAERPKGSFSTLEIQRTEQGDSAMYLCASSLQSTQGEKLFFGSGTQLSVL.